Described below is a single T cell receptor beta chain sequence and its context. Antigen specificity is unknown. These data come from a study of T cell clusters in autoimmune cytopenias. Study-level information: Healthy donor controls had a mean age of roughly 56 years and median age of roughly 64 years.

CDR3 length: 13 residues. The germline CDR1 and CDR2 sequences are KGHSH and LQKENI. Each sample's input was 250 ng genomic DNA, some 38,000 genome equivalents. General study findings and limits: Functional roles of the in silico T cell clusters still await experimental validation.

Multiplex touch-down PCR amplified TRB using TRB-A and TRB-B pools in one tube. Reanalyzing the multiplex PCR reads, TCRdb keeps one entry per CDR3 protein, without DNA. The sample yields about 6,400 distinct CDR3 sequences, of which the top ten take up 30% to 40%. This same sample was also taken into another study, of T cell repertoires in aging, cancer and after chemotherapy. As that report states: Six age groups, ranging from 30 or younger to 70 or older, included the donors.

The rearrangement links TRBV18 to TRBJ1-1. This TCR came from a human donor in good health. The specimen was peripheral blood. CDR3 sequence: CASSPQGRAEAFF.